The clone carrying this T cell receptor beta chain was observed a few times. This sample was included in a study of blood T cell repertoires in COVID-19. Turning to the study itself: The United States, Italy and Spain were the sources of the acute and convalescent COVID-19 samples. The analysed material was cDNA or gDNA that came from T cells, B-cell-depleted T cells, or PBMCs.

Per the authors' pipeline: Amplification from reference gene primers served as the basis for estimated nucleated cell counts. Generated by immunoSEQ multiplex PCR, the TCRdb table keeps only in-frame clones and is missing some. The V and J calls and clone size come from that table; D and trimming were worked out from the DNA. The profile shows almost 50,000 clones, around 68% of them singletons. Germline V gene lookup returns CDR1 SNHLY and CDR2 FYNNEI. Deletions cut 8 bases from V and 4 bases from J, with 7 bases between. This CDR3 has 11 residues. The chain is built from TRBV2 and TRBJ2-3, with unresolved D. The clonotype was recovered from a woman between 65 and 79 years old with acute or convalescent COVID-19. Sequenced material: peripheral blood. The chain's CDR3 is CASRLADTQYF. The CDR3 DNA is TGTGCCAGCCGGCTAGCAGATACGCAGTATTTT.